This T cell receptor beta chain was sequenced during a study of post-analysis software for immune sequencing data. Across the study: Included among the disease courses, which were recorded for the cohort, were relapsing-remitting, secondary progressive and progressive-relapsing multiple sclerosis.

This clonotype has at least ten counts. Its cognate antigen is unknown. Unique molecular identifiers tagged the TCR beta cDNA libraries. Each batch of roughly 0.9 to 11 million T cells produced roughly 450,000 cDNA molecules. One entry per CDR3 protein, called by TCRdb with MiXCR from the PCR reads. Here the sample spans about 570,000 distinct CDR3 sequences, approximately 31% being singletons. Regarding the study as a whole: The study found TRBV5-6, TRBV5-1 and TRBV20-1 among about 5 TRBV segments more frequent in patients than controls. Those samples that were prepared in the same batch co-clustered strongly by F measure. Multiple sclerosis patients had significantly lower normalized Chao1 diversity than controls.

V lost 6 bases to trimming and J lost 4 bases, with 12 bases between them. Germline V lookup: CDR1 SQVTM, CDR2 ANQGSEA. The CDR3 spans 12 residues. Sample: blood. The chain combines TRBV29-1 with TRBJ1-2, with D tentatively TRBD1 (5 bases). The origin of this receptor is a girl under 18 with multiple sclerosis. The CDR3 bases are TGCAGCGTCGCTTGGGACGGCTATGGCTACACCTTC. It specifies CSVAWDGYGYTF.